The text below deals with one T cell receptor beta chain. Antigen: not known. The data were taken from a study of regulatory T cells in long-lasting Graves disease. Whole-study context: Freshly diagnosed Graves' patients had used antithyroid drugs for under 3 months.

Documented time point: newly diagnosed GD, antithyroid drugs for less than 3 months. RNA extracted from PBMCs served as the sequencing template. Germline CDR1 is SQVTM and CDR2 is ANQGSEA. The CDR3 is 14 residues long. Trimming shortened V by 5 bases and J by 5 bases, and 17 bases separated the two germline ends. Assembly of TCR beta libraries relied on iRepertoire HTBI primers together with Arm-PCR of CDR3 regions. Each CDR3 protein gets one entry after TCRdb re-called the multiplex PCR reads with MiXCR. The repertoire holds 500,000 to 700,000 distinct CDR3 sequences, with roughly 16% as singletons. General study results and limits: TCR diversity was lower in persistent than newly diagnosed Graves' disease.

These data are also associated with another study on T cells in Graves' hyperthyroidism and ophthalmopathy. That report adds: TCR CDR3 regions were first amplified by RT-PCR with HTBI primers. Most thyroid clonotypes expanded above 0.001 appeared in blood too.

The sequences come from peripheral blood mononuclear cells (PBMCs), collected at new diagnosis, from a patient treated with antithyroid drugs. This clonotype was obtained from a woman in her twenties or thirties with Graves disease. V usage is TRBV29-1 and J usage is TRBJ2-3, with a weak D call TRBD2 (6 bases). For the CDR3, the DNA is TGCAGCGTTTGGGGTAGCGGAGGGATAGATACGCAGTATTTT. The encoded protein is CSVWGSGGIDTQYF.